This T cell receptor (beta chain) was obtained from a study of T cells in Graves' hyperthyroidism and ophthalmopathy. The study based diagnoses on clinical symptoms, serum thyroxine and TRAb, thyroid ultrasound and orbital computed tomography. After removal of 7 bases from V and 2 bases from J, the junction contained 5 bases not matched to a gene. The CDR3 loop spans 13 amino acids. The germline CDR1 and CDR2 sequences are SNHLY and FYNNEI. TCR beta CDR3 sequences were amplified from RNA transcripts. The HTBI primer set was used in a first-round RT-PCR of the TCR CDR3. TCRdb re-analysed the multiplex PCR reads in MiXCR, keeping a single row per CDR3 protein. The data show about 59,000 distinct CDR3 sequences, with approximately 57% seen just once and 3.3% held by the top ten.

What was sequenced was blood. The sequence derives from a woman between 55 and 75 years old with Graves' ophthalmopathy. The V and J genes are TRBV2 and TRBJ2-7; 7 bases align to TRBD2. CDR3 DNA sequence: TGTGCCAGCATCCGGGGGAGGGCCTACGAGCAGTACTTC. Translation gives CASIRGRAYEQYF.